This TCR beta chain was obtained from a study of blood T cell repertoires in COVID-19. Study-level background: COVID-19 samples from acute and convalescent phases originated in the United States, Italy and Spain.

Trimming took 3 bases from V and 5 from J; bases not matched to a gene: 4. CDR1 SEHNR and CDR2 FQNEAQ come from the germline V gene (reference sequence). CDR3 length equals 16 residues. Authors' data handling: Cell counts per sample came from amplifying reference gene primers. Sequencing was performed with immunoSEQ multiplex PCR; in TCRdb, only in-frame clones are kept and a portion is missing. V and J calls plus clone size are reproduced from that table; the DNA served to infer D and trimming. The sample carries about 120,000 clones, around 82% recorded once. The sequence derives from a man between 25 and 39 years old with COVID-19, enrolled during active disease. The specimen sequenced was peripheral blood. The chain recombines TRBV7-9 with TRBJ1-6; 10 bases agree with TRBD1. CDR3 DNA sequence: TGTGCCAGCAGCTTTGTGGGGACAGGGGATAATTCACCCCTCCACTTT. Translated, it gives CASSFVGTGDNSPLHF.